This section outlines one T cell receptor beta chain sequence together with its context. It has no known antigen specificity. The sample holds no much larger clone one base away, and base qualities are not on file. This CDR3 is also generated by other DNA sequences in the sample. The data were obtained in a study of cytomegalovirus exposure and HLA in healthy donors (dated by TCRdb to 2017 to 2019). Background for the entire study: According to an earlier analysis of 550 to 700 of the donors, some 170 million T cells yielded roughly 110 million unique TCR beta sequences and roughly 280 Gb of sequence data. Roughly 320 gigabases of sequencing data and around 80 million unique TCR sequences made up an early release that covered approximately 700 HLA-typed donors. The genetic ancestry cluster associated with self-reported Caucasian donors included approximately 85% of the approximately 400 genotyped donors. The aim of the study was to test whether cataloging public T cell receptors could identify signatures of past pathogen exposure. The study used immunosequencing to profile the T cell repertoires of about 670 subjects and linked those repertoires to cytomegalovirus serostatus. A separate validation cohort of approximately 130 different subjects was used in addition to the roughly 670-subject first cohort. To predict cytomegalovirus infection status, the study combined high-throughput TCR immunosequencing, statistical association of individual TCRs with disease status, and machine learning. In a later analysis, previously published TCR beta repertoires from hundreds of donors were re-analyzed and high-resolution HLA genotyping was added so that TCR occurrence patterns could be studied. Rather than using new phenotypic data, the later analysis identified candidate immune exposures from TCR beta sequences and from how often those sequences occurred across donors. In an earlier analysis of more than 550 of the donors, high-throughput TCR beta sequencing was used to judge whether each TCR beta V gene segment behaved as functional or pseudogenic. Donor age, sex, ethnicity and CMV serostatus were compiled alongside the repertoire data. A later genetic analysis took genome-wide SNP genotypes for about 55% of the 666 donors and used that subset as a discovery cohort. All discovery cohort repertoires had been generated using a single sequencing platform. HLA typing included class I and class II loci at four-digit resolution. The number of donors typed differed by locus, with about 629-630 for A, B, C, DRB1 and DQB1, more than 500 for DQA1, about 610 for DPA1, and some 450 for DPB1. Because of strong linkage in the cohort, five DR-DQ haplotypes were treated as single units for association and clustering. Among a few hundred genotyped donors of the cohort, an average of approximately 240,000 unique TCR beta nucleotide sequences were sequenced per donor, approximately 20% of them non-productive. General study outcomes and caveats: The presence/absence analyses assumed that sequencing depth was roughly uniform across donors, and that assumption may not be true. A later genetic analysis associated a missense DCLRE1C variant with V-gene and J-gene trimming of TCR beta chains, and an independent cohort replicated the association. Linkage disequilibrium might explain the correlated functional status among segregating V segments, but an unknown experimental factor could not be ruled out. A later genetic analysis reported fewer N-insertions in productive TCRs among donors in an Asian-associated ancestry cluster than the roughly 700-donor mean. In this cohort, only TCR beta chains were sequenced, and detectable features were limited by the absence of alpha or paired-chain data. In both the original and validation cohorts, the classifier was reported to diagnose cytomegalovirus status with high specificity and sensitivity. Assigning TCR associations to individual alleles was difficult when HLA alleles, especially DR and DQ, strongly co-occurred. According to a later analysis, TCR association rates differed among HLA loci, with DRB1 alleles showing the most associated TCRs and HLA-C alleles showing the fewest. The study listed 150 to 200 TCR beta chains as associated with cytomegalovirus. According to a later analysis, parvovirus B19, influenza, CMV and Epstein-Barr virus appeared linked to several top co-occurrence clusters. According to the authors, the approach could potentially be generalized to other disease states and immunological phenotypes. In vitro tests confirmed that a few of the cytomegalovirus-associated TCR beta chains recognize cytomegalovirus antigens. Most TCR sequences were observed very rarely across donors, whereas some public TCRs were present in many individuals. About 17 rarely observed V segments, including chromosome 9 orphons, were excluded from the earlier analysis of just under 600 of the donors because counts were too low. Immune exposure information for the cohort was limited to CMV serostatus. The 87-base-pair reads could not distinguish some IMGT-functional V segments, including TRBV6-2 and TRBV6-3, so those segments were excluded. HLA typing was unavailable for some donors at each locus, so association tests used only the typed subset. A further reported finding was that TCR beta sequences accurately predicted the HLA-A and HLA-B alleles for most subjects in the first cohort. The sequencing pipeline was judged likely to have produced a cluster of highly shared sequence variants as a technical artifact. In an earlier analysis of 587 of the donors, most TCR beta V segments were observed in productive rearrangements about 87% or about 30% of the time, broadly matching IMGT annotations. Compared with equally common non-associated chains, HLA-associated TCR beta chains in a later analysis were more clonally expanded and had lower generation probabilities. In a later analysis, most CMV-associated TCR beta chains were found to appear HLA-restricted, with HLA associations seemingly driven largely by CMV exposure. Specific HLA alleles were associated with 15,000 to 20,000 TCR beta sequences at a false discovery rate of 0.05 in a later analysis.

CDR1 and CDR2 (LNHDA, SQIVND) derive from the germline V gene (reference sequence). After removal of 4 bases from V and 0 bases from J, the junction retains 1 base not matched to a gene. The CDR3 holds 14 amino acids from the cysteine to the phenylalanine. Only the CDR3 portion is preserved as DNA: 42 bases, with reading frame beginning at the first base. The library was prepared using the immunoSEQ multiplex PCR assay. For the multiplex PCR, a mixture combining 60 forward primers for TCR Vbeta segments and 13 reverse primers for TCR Jbeta segments was used. The CDR3 region of rearranged TCR beta genes was amplified from genomic DNA by a multiplex PCR assay. On the Illumina HiSeq System, the amplified TCR beta libraries were sequenced as 87-base-pair reads. The original methods were these. A later analysis counted about 80 million unique TCR beta chains across the approximately 700 repertoires, and approximately 11 million of these chains were shared by at least two donors. Raw reads were error-corrected and collapsed into unique sequences with a nearest-neighbor algorithm that merged closely related sequences to remove PCR and sequencing errors. Alignment of CDR3 sequences to IMGT reference sequences was used to assign V, D and J gene segments. For a sequence to be retained, at least a six-nucleotide match to both a V gene segment and a J gene segment was required. A rearrangement counted as productive if the CDR3 had no stop codons and remained in frame with V and J, and every other rearrangement counted as non-productive. Following IMGT convention, CDR3 was defined as the stretch from the second conserved V-encoded cysteine to the conserved J-encoded phenylalanine. Sequences without an unambiguous match to a single V gene segment were excluded from the earlier analysis of over 500 of the donors. An earlier analysis of several hundred of the donors called V segments functional above 56.7% productive rearrangements and segregating when the between-donor standard deviation exceeded 5%. To diagnose cytomegalovirus status from the catalog of TCR beta chain sequences, a statistical classification framework was built. A later analysis assigned V and J genes by comparing TCR nucleotide sequences with IMGT/GENE-DB human TR gene sequences. Using the TCRdist pipeline, a later analysis assigned CDR3 sequences along with most-parsimonious VDJ recombination scenarios. In a later analysis, each TCR beta chain was defined by its CDR3 amino acid sequence together with its V-gene family, and reads lacking a unique V-gene family were excluded. In a later analysis, 500 to 650 highly shared, low-generation-probability nucleotide sequences were removed to address suspected cross-contamination and a sequencing artifact. A later analysis calculated a clonal expansion index for each public chain from normalized within-repertoire ranks of inferred template counts. A later analysis computed generation probabilities with a VDJ recombination model fitted to out-of-frame rearrangements, and checked the results against IGoR. Hypergeometric tests were used in a later analysis to score TCR-TCR, TCR-HLA and TCR-CMV co-occurrence, with a repertoire-size bias correction applied to the TCR pairs. To estimate false discovery rates, a later analysis permuted the HLA or CMV assignments 20 times. In a later analysis, co-occurring TCRs were grouped using DBSCAN, with TCRdist sequence similarity added in when clustering inside HLA-allele-positive subsets. Repertoires with fewer than 30,000 or more than 120,000 public chains were left out of co-occurrence clustering, as were five repertoires with anomalous nucleotide sharing. Not all clones reach the TCRdb copy of this immuneACCESS table, which keeps in-frame sequences only. Checked studies attribute under half of the gap to unresolved V genes and leave the rest unexplained. D and trimming were read from the DNA, whereas the V and J calls and clone size are those reported in that table. Here the sample has nearly 300,000 clones; just over 85% occur a single time. 3% to 4% of the sample lies in the top ten.

In total, approximately 610 healthy bone marrow donors made up the cohort. Cohort members were all nominally healthy when sampled, although unrecorded immune exposures were likely present. The donor tested CMV seropositive and was one of the 289 seropositive cohort members. A peripheral blood sample was provided by each donor, and peripheral blood mononuclear cells were used for TCR beta sequencing. The Qiagen DNeasy Blood Extraction Kit was used to extract genomic DNA from the blood cell samples. The sample taken for sequencing was PBMCs. The receptor comes from a man aged 35-49 years in good health and CMV-seropositive. The V gene is TRBV19 and the J gene is TRBJ2-7, with TRBD2 matching 9 junction bases. Read as DNA, the sequence is TGTGCCAGTAGTAGTAGCGGGAGCTCCTACGAGCAGTACTTC. This sequence encodes CASSSSGSSYEQYF.